This T cell receptor (beta chain) was observed in a study of T-cell reconstitution after alpha-beta-depleted transplantation in children. General study findings and limits: Surviving recipient T cells and intrathymic progenitors accounted for some patients' high TCRbeta diversity at day 60. Alpha-beta T cells about two months after transplant reportedly derived from several hundred expanded graft clones. T-cell numbers and diversity, one year after transplant, stemmed largely from T cells that were newly produced.

TCRbeta library construction was performed incorporating unique molecular identifiers. TCRdb called the PCR reads again in MiXCR, with one record for every CDR3 protein. Among about 160,000 distinct CDR3 sequences listed, 11% were seen once. This clonotype was recorded many times. Its antigen is not known. Germline values: CDR1 MNHNS, CDR2 SASEGT. Trimming shortened V by 7 bases and J by 0 bases, and 13 bases separated the two germline ends. CDR3 length: 15 amino acids. The sequencing used PBMCs, collected before TCRalphabeta/CD19-depleted stem cell transplant. This receptor was identified in a boy aged 2-15 years with acute myeloid leukemia, due to receive a stem cell transplant. The chain combines TRBV6-1 with TRBJ2-1; TRBD2 is a possible D gene (6 bases). This CDR3 reads CASMRTTSSYNEQFF. CDR3 nucleotide sequence: TGTGCCAGCATGAGAACGACTAGCTCCTACAATGAGCAGTTCTTC.